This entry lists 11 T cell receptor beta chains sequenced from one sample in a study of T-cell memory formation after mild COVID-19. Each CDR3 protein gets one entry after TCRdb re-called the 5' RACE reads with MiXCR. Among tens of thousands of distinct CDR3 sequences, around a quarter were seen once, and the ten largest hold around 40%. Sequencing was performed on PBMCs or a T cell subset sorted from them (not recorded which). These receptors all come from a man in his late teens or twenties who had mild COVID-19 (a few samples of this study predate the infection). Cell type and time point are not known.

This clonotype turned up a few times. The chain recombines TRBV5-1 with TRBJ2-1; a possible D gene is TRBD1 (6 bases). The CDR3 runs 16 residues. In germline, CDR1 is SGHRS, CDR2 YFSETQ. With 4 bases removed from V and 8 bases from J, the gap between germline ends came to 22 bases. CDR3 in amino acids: CASSLRTAPRKDEQFF. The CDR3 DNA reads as TGCGCCAGCAGCCTCCGGACAGCGCCGCGCAAGGATGAGCAGTTCTTC.

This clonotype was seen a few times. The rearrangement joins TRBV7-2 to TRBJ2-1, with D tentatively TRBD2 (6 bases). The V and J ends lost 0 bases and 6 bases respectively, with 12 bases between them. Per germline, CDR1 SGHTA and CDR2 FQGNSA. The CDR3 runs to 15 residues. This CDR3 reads CASSLAHTSSNEQFF. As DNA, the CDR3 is TGTGCCAGCAGCTTAGCCCACACTAGCTCCAATGAGCAGTTCTTC.

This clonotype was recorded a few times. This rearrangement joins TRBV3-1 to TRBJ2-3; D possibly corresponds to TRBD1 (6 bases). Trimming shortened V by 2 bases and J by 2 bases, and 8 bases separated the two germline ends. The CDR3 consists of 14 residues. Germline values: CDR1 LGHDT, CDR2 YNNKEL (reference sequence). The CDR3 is CASSQQGITDTQYF. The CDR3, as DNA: TGTGCCAGCAGCCAACAGGGGATCACAGATACGCAGTATTTT.

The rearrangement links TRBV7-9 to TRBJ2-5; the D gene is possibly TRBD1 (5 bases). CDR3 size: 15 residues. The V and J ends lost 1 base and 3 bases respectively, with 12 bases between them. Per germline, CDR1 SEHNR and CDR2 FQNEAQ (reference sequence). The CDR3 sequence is CASSLVRLDKETQYF. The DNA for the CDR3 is TGTGCCAGCAGCTTAGTACGGTTGGACAAAGAGACCCAGTACTTC.

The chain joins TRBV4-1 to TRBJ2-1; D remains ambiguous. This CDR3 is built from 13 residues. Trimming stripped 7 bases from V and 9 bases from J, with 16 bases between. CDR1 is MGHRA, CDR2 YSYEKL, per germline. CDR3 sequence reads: CASTEFQYGEQFF. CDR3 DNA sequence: TGCGCCAGCACAGAGTTCCAGTATGGTGAGCAGTTCTTC.

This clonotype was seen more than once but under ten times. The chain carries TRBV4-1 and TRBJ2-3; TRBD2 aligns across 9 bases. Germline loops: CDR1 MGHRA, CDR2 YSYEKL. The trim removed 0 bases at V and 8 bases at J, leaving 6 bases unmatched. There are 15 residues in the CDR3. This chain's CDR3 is CASSQDLRGGGTQYF. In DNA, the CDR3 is TGCGCCAGCAGCCAAGATTTGCGGGGGGGCGGTACGCAGTATTTT.

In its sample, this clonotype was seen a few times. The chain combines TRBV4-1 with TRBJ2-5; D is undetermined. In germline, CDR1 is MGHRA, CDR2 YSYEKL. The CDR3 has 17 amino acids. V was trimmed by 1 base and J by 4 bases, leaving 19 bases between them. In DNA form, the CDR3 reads TGCGCCAGCAGCCAAGGGTTTAGAGGCAGTGCAAGAGAGACCCAGTACTTC. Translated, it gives CASSQGFRGSARETQYF.

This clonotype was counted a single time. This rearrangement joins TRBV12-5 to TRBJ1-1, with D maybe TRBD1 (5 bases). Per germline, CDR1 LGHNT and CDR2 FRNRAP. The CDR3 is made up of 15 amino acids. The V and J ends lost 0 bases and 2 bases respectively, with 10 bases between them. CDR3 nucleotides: TGTGCTAGTGGTTTGGTACTGAGGGGAAACACTGAAGCTTTCTTT. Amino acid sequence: CASGLVLRGNTEAFF.

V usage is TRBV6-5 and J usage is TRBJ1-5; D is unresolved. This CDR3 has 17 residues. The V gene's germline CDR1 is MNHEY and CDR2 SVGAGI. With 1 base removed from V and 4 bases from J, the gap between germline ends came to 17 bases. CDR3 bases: TGTGCCAGCAGTTACTATCCTAGCCCGGCAGCAAATCAGCCCCAGCATTTT. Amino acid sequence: CASSYYPSPAANQPQHF.

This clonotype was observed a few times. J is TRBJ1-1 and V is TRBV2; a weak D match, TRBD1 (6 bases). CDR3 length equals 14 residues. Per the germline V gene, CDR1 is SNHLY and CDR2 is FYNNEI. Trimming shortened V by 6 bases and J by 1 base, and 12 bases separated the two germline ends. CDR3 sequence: CASRPDRTNTEAFF. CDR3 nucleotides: TGTGCCAGCAGGCCCGACAGGACGAACACTGAAGCTTTCTTT.

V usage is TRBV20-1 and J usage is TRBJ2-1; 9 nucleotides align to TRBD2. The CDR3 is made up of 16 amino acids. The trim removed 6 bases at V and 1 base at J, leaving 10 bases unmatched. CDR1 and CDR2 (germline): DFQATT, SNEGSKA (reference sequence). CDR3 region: CSARTTSGTSYNEQFF. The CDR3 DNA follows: TGCAGTGCCAGGACGACTAGCGGAACATCCTACAATGAGCAGTTCTTC.